This T cell receptor beta chain derives from a study of T cells expressing NK-cell markers. Overall study: All TCR beta repertoires analysed originated from sorted CD3+CD56+NKG2C+, CD3+CD56+NKG2C- and CD3+CD56-NKG2C+ T cells. Seven of eight sequenced donors tested HCMV-seropositive; one tested seronegative.

With the 5' RACE reads reprocessed, TCRdb shows one record per CDR3 protein and no DNA. With some 600,000 distinct CDR3 sequences in the sample, the ten largest clones hold 3% to 4.5%. The receptor's source is a man aged 18 to 35 in good health. Sequenced input: blood T cells: a sorted CD56 or NKG2C T cell subset, CD4+ or CD8+ T cells, or bulk PBMC T cells (not recorded which).

The CDR3 loop reads CASSLKRAITDTQYF. The genes are TRBV12-3 or TRBV12-4 and TRBJ2-3; TCRdb selects TRBD2, and the lack of DNA leaves this call unchecked. This CDR3 region has 15 residues.